This T cell receptor (beta chain) originates from a study of cytomegalovirus exposure and HLA in healthy donors. Germline V gene lookup returns CDR1 MNHEY and CDR2 SVGAGI. V lost 0 bases and J lost 6, with 11 bases in between. The length of the CDR3 is 14 residues. This clone was detected only once. What it binds is unknown. The study, taken as a whole, reports: V- and J-gene trimming of TCR beta was linked (in a later analysis) to a missense DCLRE1C variant. A later analysis showed TCR association rates differing by HLA locus, peaking at DRB1 and lowest at HLA-C. In most subjects, TCR beta sequences reportedly gave accurate predictions of HLA-A and HLA-B alleles. Most TCR beta V segments were productive about 90% or about 30% of the time in an earlier analysis.

Amplification used 60 Vbeta primers and 13 Jbeta primers. Measured with immunoSEQ multiplex PCR; TCRdb has only the in-frame clones, and not every one. The sample lists 63,000 or so clones, around four fifths occurring once. This chain uses TRBV6-5 with TRBJ1-2, with D tentatively TRBD1 (5 bases). The sequenced sample was PBMCs. This sequence originates from a woman in her 30s in good health and CMV-seronegative. Here the CDR3 DNA reads TGTGCCAGCAGTTACTCGTTCGTCAGGGATGGCTACACCTTC. Translating it yields CASSYSFVRDGYTF.